This is a list of T cell receptor beta chains from one sample in a study of neoadjuvant anti-PD-1 for oral cavity cancer. The method was immunoSEQ multiplex PCR; TCRdb's version includes in-frame clones alone and lacks a portion of them. The table lists about 32,000 clones, around four fifths of them singletons. Sequenced here: PBMCs, sampled after nivolumab (anti-PD-1) treatment. Every receptor here comes from a person aged 35-79 years with oral cavity squamous cell carcinoma. CDR3s include the opening cysteine and the closing phenylalanine or tryptophan. D genes are given only for firm matches. Size is stated for part of the rows, as once, few or many counts, or as a class when the clone is expanded.

j_call,v_call,d_call,clone_size,cdr3_aa,cdr3_nt
TRBJ2-2,TRBV19,.,few,CASSPMLRTATGELFF,TGTGCCAGTAGTCCGATGTTGAGGACGGCTACCGGGGAGCTGTTTTTT
TRBJ1-1,TRBV18,.,.,CASSSRQGGTEAFF,TGTGCCAGCTCATCCCGTCAGGGCGGCACTGAAGCTTTCTTT
TRBJ2-6,TRBV9,.,.,CASSVRPSGRKFSGANVLTF,TGTGCCAGCAGCGTAAGGCCCTCCGGGAGAAAATTTTCTGGGGCCAACGTCCTGACTTTC
TRBJ2-1,TRBV7-8,.,.,CASSSPYGAGSYNEQFF,TGTGCCAGCAGCTCGCCCTACGGGGCCGGCTCCTACAATGAGCAGTTCTTC
TRBJ2-2,TRBV5-1,.,.,CASSSVANTGELFF,TGCGCCAGCAGTAGCGTAGCGAACACCGGGGAGCTGTTTTTT
TRBJ1-2,TRBV6-5,.,.,CASSYSTLGARGYTF,TGTGCCAGCAGTTACTCGACTCTGGGGGCGCGCGGCTACACCTTC
TRBJ1-1,TRBV6-1,.,.,CASSVQGTEAFF,TGTGCCAGCAGTGTACAGGGCACTGAAGCTTTCTTT
TRBJ2-5,TRBV18,TRBD1,.,CASSPSTGDETQYF,TGTGCCAGCTCACCTTCGACAGGGGATGAGACCCAGTACTTC
TRBJ1-2,TRBV10-1,.,.,CASSEEGTKGYTF,TGCGCCAGCAGTGAGGAGGGGACGAAAGGCTACACCTTC
TRBJ1-1,TRBV14,.,.,CASSRKLTALTEAFF,TGTGCCAGCAGCCGAAAACTGACAGCACTCACTGAAGCTTTCTTT
TRBJ1-2,TRBV28,TRBD1,medium-sized,CASSFSPTGVYGYTF,TGTGCCAGCAGTTTTTCCCCGACAGGGGTGTATGGCTACACCTTC
TRBJ1-5,TRBV6-1,.,.,CASSPDTRNQPQHF,TGTGCCAGCAGTCCGGACACCCGCAATCAGCCCCAGCATTTT
TRBJ1-5,TRBV7-8,.,.,CASRKGGYSNQPQHF,TGTGCCAGCAGGAAGGGGGGTTATAGCAATCAGCCCCAGCATTTT
TRBJ1-5,TRBV29-1,.,once,CSVGQGNQPQHF,TGCAGCGTTGGGCAGGGGAATCAGCCCCAGCATTTT
TRBJ2-4,TRBV4-3,.,few,CASSPERAGNIQYF,TGCGCCAGCAGCCCAGAGAGGGCGGGAAACATTCAGTACTTC
TRBJ2-7,TRBV5-1,.,.,CASSLRGDSSYEQYF,TGCGCCAGCAGCTTGAGGGGCGATAGCTCCTACGAGCAGTACTTC
TRBJ1-4,TRBV29-1,.,.,CSVGIVGGVGEKLFF,TGCAGCGTTGGAATCGTTGGGGGTGTAGGAGAAAAACTGTTTTTT
TRBJ2-1,TRBV7-2,TRBD2,.,CASSLAGGRPHEQFF,TGTGCCAGCAGTCTAGCGGGGGGTAGACCCCATGAGCAGTTCTTC
TRBJ1-1,TRBV15,.,once,CATSNREAFF,TGTGCCACCAGCAATCGAGAAGCTTTCTTT
TRBJ1-1,TRBV19,TRBD1,.,CASIGTGWNTEAFF,TGTGCCAGTATCGGGACAGGGTGGAACACTGAAGCTTTCTTT
TRBJ1-1,TRBV27,.,.,CASSLGNTEAFF,TGTGCCAGCAGTTTGGGGAACACTGAAGCTTTCTTT
TRBJ1-5,TRBV7-2,.,.,CASSLGRVGDQPQHF,TGTGCCAGCAGCTTAGGGAGGGTGGGAGATCAGCCCCAGCATTTT
TRBJ2-7,TRBV6-6,.,.,CASSYAPTGTYEQYF,TGTGCCAGCAGTTACGCACCGACAGGAACCTACGAGCAGTACTTC
TRBJ2-1,TRBV7-2,TRBD1,.,CASSPGTGEYSEQFF,TGTGCCAGCAGCCCGGGGACAGGGGAGTATAGTGAGCAGTTCTTC
TRBJ2-2,TRBV5-4,TRBD2,.,CASSPRGVGANTGELFF,TGTGCCAGCAGCCCGCGGGGGGTCGGGGCGAACACCGGGGAGCTGTTTTTT
TRBJ2-2,TRBV7-3,.,.,CASSPRAAGELFF,TGTGCCAGCAGCCCCAGGGCAGCCGGGGAGCTGTTTTTT
TRBJ2-3,TRBV5-4,TRBD2,.,CASSSSGRGGTDTQYF,TGTGCCAGCAGCTCTTCCGGGCGGGGGGGCACAGATACGCAGTATTTT
TRBJ2-4,TRBV29-1,TRBD1,few,CSVADRVIQNIQYF,TGCAGCGTTGCCGACAGGGTAATCCAAAACATTCAGTACTTC
TRBJ2-7,TRBV4-3,.,.,CASSSGRGEQYF,TGCGCCAGCAGTTCCGGCCGGGGAGAGCAGTACTTC
TRBJ1-2,TRBV14,TRBD1,.,CASSQGTGMSYGYTF,TGTGCCAGCAGCCAAGGGACAGGGATGAGCTATGGCTACACCTTC
TRBJ1-5,TRBV13,.,.,CASSLRNSNQPQHF,TGTGCCAGCAGCTTAAGAAATAGCAATCAGCCCCAGCATTTT
TRBJ2-1,TRBV29-1,.,.,CSVQEMAYNEQFF,TGCAGCGTACAGGAAATGGCCTACAATGAGCAGTTCTTC
TRBJ1-5,TRBV19,.,.,CASSFNRDNQPQHF,TGTGCCAGTAGTTTCAACAGGGACAATCAGCCCCAGCATTTT
TRBJ2-2,TRBV6-6,.,few,CASSYSITRVGELFF,TGTGCCAGCAGTTACTCGATAACTAGGGTCGGGGAGCTGTTTTTT
TRBJ1-2,TRBV11-2,TRBD1,.,CASSLGAGQGLGYTF,TGTGCCAGCAGCTTAGGAGCGGGACAGGGGCTTGGCTACACCTTC
TRBJ2-7,TRBV29-1,TRBD1,.,CSVEDRVRRASGPTGRYEQYF,TGCAGCGTTGAAGATCGAGTACGACGCGCTTCAGGTCCGACAGGGCGCTACGAGCAGTACTTC
TRBJ2-7,TRBV5-8,.,.,CASSLGAVTRDEQYF,TGTGCCAGCAGCTTGGGGGCAGTGACGAGGGACGAGCAGTACTTC
TRBJ1-2,TRBV5-5,TRBD1,.,CASSLIGRDRDFSF,TGTGCCAGCAGCTTGATCGGCCGGGACAGGGATTTTTCATTC
TRBJ1-2,TRBV5-8,.,few,CASSLVQVTYGYTF,TGTGCCAGCAGCTTGGTACAGGTCACTTATGGCTACACCTTC
TRBJ1-4,TRBV15,.,.,CATSRGGVGQTTNEKLFF,TGTGCCACCAGCAGAGGTGGAGTCGGGCAAACAACTAATGAAAAACTGTTTTTT
TRBJ1-5,TRBV11-2,.,.,CASSLGAGANQPQHF,TGTGCCAGCAGCTTAGGTGCGGGGGCGAATCAGCCCCAGCATTTT
TRBJ2-5,TRBV7-8,TRBD2,.,CASSQGTLAGGLETQYF,TGTGCCAGCAGCCAAGGGACACTAGCGGGGGGGCTAGAGACCCAGTACTTC
TRBJ1-3,TRBV7-2,.,.,CASSLGGATSGNTIYF,TGTGCCAGCAGCTTAGGGGGCGCGACCTCTGGAAACACCATATATTTT
TRBJ2-2,TRBV5-1,TRBD1,.,CASSRGQGLPTGELFF,TGCGCCAGCAGCAGGGGACAGGGCCTCCCAACCGGGGAGCTGTTTTTT